These 22 T cell receptor beta chains came from one sample sequenced in a study of cytomegalovirus exposure and HLA in healthy donors. The PCR made use of 60 Vbeta and 13 Jbeta primers. Libraries were prepared by immunoSEQ multiplex PCR; TCRdb keeps only in-frame clonotypes and omits some of them. The table for this sample gives about 150,000 clones. The sample consisted of PBMCs. The receptors shown here come from a woman aged 45-65 years in good health and CMV-seronegative.

The chain's CDR3 is CASSLEGGGFSNQPQHF. The DNA of the CDR3 is TGTGCCAGCAGCTTAGAGGGAGGGGGATTCAGCAATCAGCCCCAGCATTTT. J is TRBJ1-5 and V is TRBV7-8; D may be TRBD1 (6 bases). The CDR3 covers 17 residues. The V and J ends lost 1 base and 1 base respectively, with 14 bases between them. CDR1 and CDR2 (germline): SGHVS, FQNEAQ. Using reference TRBV7-8 and TRBJ1-5 for the parts outside the CDR3, the full variable domain is GAGVSQSPRYKVAKRGQDVALRCDPISGHVSLFWYQQALGQGPEFLTYFQNEAQLDKSGLPSDRFFAERPEGSVSTLKIQRTQQEDSAVYLCASSLEGGGFSNQPQHFGDGTRLSIL.

The rearrangement links TRBV4-3 to TRBJ2-7; 9 bases are a match to TRBD2. The CDR3 is made up of 18 amino acids. The V gene end was trimmed by 0 bases and the J gene end by 5 bases; junction bases not matched to a gene: 14. Germline V gene data show CDR1 as LGHNA and CDR2 as YSLEER. The CDR3 loop reads CASSQEGLQAGGFHEQYF. As DNA, the CDR3 is TGCGCCAGCAGCCAAGAGGGACTCCAAGCGGGAGGTTTCCACGAGCAGTACTTC.

The chain is built from TRBV9 and TRBJ2-7; D is unresolved. CDR1 is SGDLS, CDR2 YYNGEE, per germline. This CDR3 is 15 amino acids long. Trimming left V 0 bases short and J 4 bases short, with 14 bases between. Here the CDR3 DNA reads TGTGCCAGCAGCGTAGCTGAGGCTAGTTCTTACGAGCAGTACTTC. Residues: CASSVAEASSYEQYF.

This rearrangement joins TRBV28 to TRBJ1-2; 7 nucleotides match TRBD1. The germline V gene encodes CDR1 MDHEN and CDR2 SYDVKM. The junction had 3 bases not matched to a gene; V was cut back by 3 bases and J by 5 bases. This CDR3 has 13 residues. The CDR3 loop is CASSLAQGYGYTF. The DNA for the CDR3 is TGTGCCAGCAGTTTGGCACAGGGGTATGGCTACACCTTC.

This rearrangement joins TRBV7-3 to TRBJ2-5; tentative D call: TRBD2 (7 bases). Trimming left V 5 bases short and J 4 bases short, with 17 bases between. This CDR3 spans 15 amino acids. Germline-derived CDR1 and CDR2 are SGHTA and FQGTGA. DNA of the CDR3: TGTGCCAGCAGCCCTAGGGGGGGCCAGGGAGAGACCCAGTACTTC. Translated, it gives CASSPRGGQGETQYF.

This chain joins TRBV19 and TRBJ2-1; the match to TRBD2 covers 16 bases. The CDR3 contains 16 residues. Germline V gives CDR1 LNHDA, CDR2 SQIVND (reference sequence). V shed 10 bases, J shed 4 bases, and the junction held 7 bases outside the gene matches. In DNA, the CDR3 is TGTGCCACCGGGACTAGCGGGAGGGCCCGGTACAATGAGCAGTTCTTC. Its translation is CATGTSGRARYNEQFF. Full variable domain (missing parts from reference TRBV19 and TRBJ2-1): DGGITQSPKYLFRKEGQNVTLSCEQNLNHDAMYWYRQDPGQGLRLIYYSQIVNDFQKGDIAEGYSVSREKKESFPLTVTSAQKNPTAFYLCATGTSGRARYNEQFFGPGTRLTVL.

This chain connects TRBV2 to TRBJ2-2, with 11 nucleotides matching TRBD2. The CDR3 contains 15 residues. Germline assignment: CDR1 SNHLY and CDR2 FYNNEI. Trimming removed 7 bases from V and 6 bases from J; junction bases left unmatched: 7. CDR3 DNA sequence: TGTGCCAGCACCAGACTAGCGGGGTTAGCCGGGGAGCTGTTTTTT. Protein: CASTRLAGLAGELFF. The variable domain in full, completed from reference TRBV2 and TRBJ2-2, reads EPEVTQTPSHQVTQMGQEVILRCVPISNHLYFYWYRQILGQKVEFLVSFYNNEISEKSEIFDDQFSVERPDGSNFTLKIRSTKLEDSAMYFCASTRLAGLAGELFFGEGSRLTVL.

This chain joins TRBV2 and TRBJ1-1; no firm D call. The V and J ends lost 5 bases and 3 bases respectively, with 7 bases between them. Germline V gives CDR1 SNHLY, CDR2 FYNNEI. The CDR3 runs to 12 residues. CDR3 sequence reads: CASSTEHTEAFF. CDR3 bases: TGTGCCAGCAGTACCGAGCACACTGAAGCTTTCTTT. Drawing the rest from reference TRBV2 and TRBJ1-1, the complete variable domain is EPEVTQTPSHQVTQMGQEVILRCVPISNHLYFYWYRQILGQKVEFLVSFYNNEISEKSEIFDDQFSVERPDGSNFTLKIRSTKLEDSAMYFCASSTEHTEAFFGQGTRLTVV.

This sequence joins TRBV6-5 and TRBJ1-6; the D gene is possibly TRBD1 (6 bases). Germline assignment: CDR1 MNHEY and CDR2 SVGAGI. The germline V and J ends were trimmed by 0 bases and 7 bases, with 13 bases remaining between them. The CDR3 is 16 residues long. CDR3 coding DNA: TGTGCCAGCAGTTACTCTCGGGGGGCGCCGAATTCACCCCTCCACTTT. This sequence encodes CASSYSRGAPNSPLHF.

V usage is TRBV7-8 and J usage is TRBJ2-7; TRBD2 aligns across 8 bases. In germline, CDR1 is SGHVS, CDR2 FQNEAQ. This CDR3 has 15 residues. Trimming took 4 bases from V and 3 from J; bases not matched to a gene: 8. The CDR3 reads CASSSSSSGIYEQYF. The CDR3 DNA reads TGTGCCAGCAGCTCCTCGAGTAGCGGGATCTACGAGCAGTACTTC.

The chain joins TRBV27 to TRBJ2-7, with a tentative D call TRBD1 (5 bases). The V gene lost 4 bases and the J gene lost 4 bases, with 11 bases spanning the gap. The CDR3 runs 13 residues. CDR1 MNHEY and CDR2 SMNVEV come from the germline V gene (reference sequence). The CDR3 loop is CASSSGMSYEQYF. CDR3 DNA: TGTGCCAGCAGTTCAGGGATGTCGTACGAGCAGTACTTC.

V usage is TRBV19 and J usage is TRBJ2-3; a weak D match, TRBD1 (5 bases). CDR3 length equals 14 residues. In germline, CDR1 is LNHDA, CDR2 SQIVND (reference sequence). Trimming shortened V by 5 bases and J by 2 bases, and 11 bases separated the two germline ends. The CDR3 region has the DNA TGTGCCAGTAGTCCAGACAGAGCCACAGATACGCAGTATTTT. This gives the protein CASSPDRATDTQYF. The full variable domain, completed using reference TRBV19 and TRBJ2-3, is DGGITQSPKYLFRKEGQNVTLSCEQNLNHDAMYWYRQDPGQGLRLIYYSQIVNDFQKGDIAEGYSVSREKKESFPLTVTSAQKNPTAFYLCASSPDRATDTQYFGPGTRLTVL.

This chain uses TRBV2 with TRBJ2-5; D gene ambiguous. Germline values: CDR1 SNHLY, CDR2 FYNNEI. V was cut by 4 bases and J by 5 bases, with 5 bases left in between. This CDR3 has 11 residues. Here the CDR3 reads CASSVRETQYF. CDR3 nucleotides: TGTGCCAGCAGTGTGCGGGAGACCCAGTACTTC.

This chain joins TRBV9 and TRBJ1-1; D is possibly TRBD1 (5 bases). The CDR3 covers 16 residues. The germline V gene encodes CDR1 SGDLS and CDR2 YYNGEE. Trimming pared 0 bases from V and 5 bases from J, leaving 17 bases between. DNA for the CDR3: TGTGCCAGCAGCGTAGCCCCCCAGGGCGGGAGGACTGAAGCTTTCTTT. Protein sequence: CASSVAPQGGRTEAFF.

This chain links TRBV6-5 with TRBJ1-2, with TRBD1 matching 7 bases. The CDR3 spans 15 residues. The ends lost 0 bases at V and 4 bases at J; junction bases unmatched: 5. Germline CDR1 reads MNHEY; CDR2 reads SVGAGI. The CDR3 nucleotides are TGTGCCAGCAGTTACTCGAAGGCAGGGGGCTATGGCTACACCTTC. It translates to CASSYSKAGGYGYTF.

This chain connects TRBV30 to TRBJ1-6, with 7 bases matching TRBD1. In germline, CDR1 is GTSNPN, CDR2 SVGIG (reference sequence). Trimming cost V 3 bases and J 4 bases; bases outside gene matches: 6. The CDR3 runs to 15 residues. The DNA of the CDR3 is TGTGCCTGGAGATCCCGGGACAGATATAATTCACCCCTCCACTTT. Translating it yields CAWRSRDRYNSPLHF. Full variable domain (remainder filled in from reference TRBV30 and TRBJ1-6): SQTIHQWPATLVQPVGSPLSLECTVEGTSNPNLYWYRQAAGRGLQLLFYSVGIGQISSEVPQNLSASRPQDRQFILSSKKLLLSDSGFYLCAWRSRDRYNSPLHFGNGTRLTVT.

V usage is TRBV2 and J usage is TRBJ1-1, with D possibly TRBD1 on 6 matching bases. Germline-derived CDR1 and CDR2 are SNHLY and FYNNEI. The CDR3 covers 14 residues. The V end was cut by 6 bases, the J end by 5 bases, with 16 bases between. CDR3 nucleotides: TGTGCCAGCAGGGTCGAAGGGGGAGAAACTGAAGCTTTCTTT. Encoded protein: CASRVEGGETEAFF.

The CDR3 coding sequence is TGTGCCAGTAGCACCCCGGACAGGGGGCGAGGCAATCAGCCCCAGCATTTT. Translated, it gives CASSTPDRGRGNQPQHF. V gene TRBV19 combines with J gene TRBJ1-5, with TRBD1 matching over 11 bases. Trimming removed 6 bases from V and 2 bases from J; junction bases left unmatched: 9. The CDR3 has 17 residues. Per germline, CDR1 LNHDA and CDR2 SQIVND (reference sequence).

This chain connects TRBV7-2 to TRBJ2-7; tentatively, D is TRBD2 (5 bases). Germline V gene sequence: CDR1 SGHTA, CDR2 FQGNSA. The CDR3 spans 14 residues. Trimming pared 10 bases from V and 3 bases from J, leaving 19 bases between. CDR3 in DNA: TGTGCCACCGGGGAAAGGAACACCAACTACGAGCAGTACTTC. Protein sequence: CATGERNTNYEQYF.

This sequence joins TRBV7-9 and TRBJ1-5; 9 nucleotides line up with TRBD1. The CDR3 sequence is 13 residues long. The germline CDR1 and CDR2 sequences are SEHNR and FQNEAQ (reference sequence). With 5 bases clipped from V and 6 bases from J, the junction kept 2 bases outside the gene matches. The CDR3 region has the DNA TGTGCCAGCAGCCCGACAGGGGGTCAGCCCCAGCATTTT. Translation gives CASSPTGGQPQHF.

Here the CDR3 DNA reads TGCAGCGTTGAAGATAGAATCGTGGGGGGGCTAGCTGGGGGGACAGATACGCAGTATTTT. It is translated as CSVEDRIVGGLAGGTDTQYF. This chain links TRBV29-1 with TRBJ2-3; D is perhaps TRBD2 (7 bases). The V gene's germline CDR1 is SQVTM and CDR2 ANQGSEA. The length of the CDR3 is 20 residues. Trimming pared 0 bases from V and 3 bases from J, leaving 28 bases between.

The genes are TRBV4-1 and TRBJ2-3, with 14 bases identical to TRBD2. From germline, CDR1 is MGHRA and CDR2 YSYEKL. The CDR3 is made up of 19 amino acids. J gave up 7 bases and V 1 base, and 13 bases lay outside the gene matches. The CDR3 coding sequence is TGCGCCAGCAGCCAAGGGGGGACTAGCGGGAGCAACCTCCCTTATACGCAGTATTTT. Its protein product is CASSQGGTSGSNLPYTQYF.